Shown below are 9 T cell receptor beta chains from a single sample sequenced in a study of cytomegalovirus exposure and HLA in healthy donors. PCR used 60 Vbeta primers and 13 Jbeta primers. The repertoire was sequenced with immunoSEQ multiplex PCR; TCRdb's copy has only in-frame clones and lacks some. The sample carries over 65,000 clones, about 80% recorded once. Specimen: PBMCs. Receptors originate from a man between 45 and 60 years old in good health and CMV-seronegative.

There are a few counts of this clone. The junction and the germline gene differ at one end; a read error may be behind it. The chain uses TRBV6-1 and TRBJ1-4, with D perhaps TRBD1 (5 bases). This CDR3 contains 11 residues. Germline values: CDR1 MNHNS, CDR2 SASEGT. The CDR3 sequence: CASSDSKRGVF. CDR3 bases: TGTGCCAGCAGCGACTCTAAACGGGGGGTTTTT.

The V gene is TRBV4-1, the J gene TRBJ1-4, with D perhaps matching TRBD1 (5 bases). The CDR3 consists of 13 residues. Germline lookup yields CDR1 MGHRA and CDR2 YSYEKL. Trimming left V 5 bases short and J 8 bases short, with 12 bases between. The CDR3 DNA reads TGCGCCAGCAGCGCACAGGACCACGAAAAACTGTTTTTT. Translated: CASSAQDHEKLFF.

The V call is TRBV4-3, the J call TRBJ2-2; maybe TRBD2 (6 bases). This CDR3 is built from 16 residues. Trimming took 3 bases from V and 0 from J, leaving 11 bases between them. CDR1 and CDR2 (germline): LGHNA, YSLEER. The CDR3 bases are TGCGCCAGCAGCCAGGCTAGCGCCGCGAACACCGGGGAGCTGTTTTTT. Residues: CASSQASAANTGELFF.

CDR3 DNA sequence: TGTGCCAGTACAAACCAAGGGGGAGCAGGGGAAAAACTGTTTTTT. It specifies CASTNQGGAGEKLFF. V is TRBV19 and J is TRBJ1-4; tentatively, D is TRBD1 (6 bases). CDR3 length: 15 amino acids. The germline V gene encodes CDR1 LNHDA and CDR2 SQIVND (reference sequence). Trimming cost V 7 bases and J 8 bases, with 20 bases left between them.

The chain has TRBV2 and TRBJ1-2; 7 nucleotides match TRBD1. V lost 2 bases and J lost 8; bases outside the gene matches: 11. The CDR3 sequence is 15 residues long. Germline-derived CDR1 and CDR2 are SNHLY and FYNNEI. CDR3 coding DNA: TGTGCCAGCAGTGAAATTGACAGGGCCGGTGAAGGCTACACCTTC. It codes for CASSEIDRAGEGYTF.

The CDR3 sequence is CASSSVGVAGLSPHQETQYF. The CDR3 DNA follows: TGCGCCAGCAGCTCGGTCGGGGTAGCGGGGCTATCTCCTCACCAAGAGACCCAGTACTTC. The chain recombines TRBV5-1 with TRBJ2-5, with 8 bases matching TRBD2. With V trimmed by 3 bases and J by 0 bases, 19 bases remained unmatched. Per the germline V gene, CDR1 is SGHRS and CDR2 is YFSETQ. CDR3 length: 20 residues.

Worth noting for this clone: The junction shows a germline mismatch at one end, possibly a read error. The V call is TRBV7-9, the J call TRBJ1-2; no definite D call. CDR1 and CDR2 from the germline V gene are SEHNR and FQNEAQ (reference sequence). This CDR3 contains 16 residues. The CDR3 spells CSSSLATTAANYGYTF. In DNA form, the CDR3 reads TGTTCCAGCAGCTTAGCGACTACAGCAGCTAACTATGGCTACACCTTC.

J is TRBJ2-5 and V is TRBV2, with TRBD2 matching 10 bases. The CDR3 consists of 16 residues. V shed 3 bases, J shed 1 base, and the junction held 5 bases outside the gene matches. Per the germline V gene, CDR1 is SNHLY and CDR2 is FYNNEI. For the CDR3, the DNA is TGTGCCAGCAGTGATGCGGCTAGCGGGGGCCAAGAGACCCAGTACTTC. It is translated as CASSDAASGGQETQYF.

The V call is TRBV10-1, the J call TRBJ1-2, with a possible D match to TRBD1 (6 bases). V was clipped by 4 bases and J by 4 bases, with 19 bases between them. Germline values: CDR1 WNHNN, CDR2 SYGVQD (reference sequence). This CDR3 contains 16 residues. Written as DNA, the CDR3 is TGCGCCAGCAGTGGTGGGACACAACAGGGAATCTATGGCTACACCTTC. Residues: CASSGGTQQGIYGYTF.